A single T cell receptor (beta chain) is shown here with its context. The source of the sample is a study of cytomegalovirus exposure and HLA in healthy donors. A multiplex PCR was run with 60 Vbeta primers and 13 Jbeta primers. Measured with immunoSEQ multiplex PCR; TCRdb has only the in-frame clones, and not every one. The sample contains some 120,000 clones, 65% to 80% of which appear only once. The clonotype comes from a man aged 25 to 45 in good health and CMV-seronegative. Sequences were obtained from PBMCs.

The CDR3, as DNA: TGCGCCAGCAGCCACGGAAGGACAGGGCGAAACACTGAAGCTTTCTTT. It yields the protein CASSHGRTGRNTEAFF. The V and J genes are TRBV4-1 and TRBJ1-1, with TRBD1 matching 8 bases. J gave up 2 bases and V 3 bases, and 8 bases lay outside the gene matches. Germline values: CDR1 MGHRA, CDR2 YSYEKL. CDR3 length: 16 residues.